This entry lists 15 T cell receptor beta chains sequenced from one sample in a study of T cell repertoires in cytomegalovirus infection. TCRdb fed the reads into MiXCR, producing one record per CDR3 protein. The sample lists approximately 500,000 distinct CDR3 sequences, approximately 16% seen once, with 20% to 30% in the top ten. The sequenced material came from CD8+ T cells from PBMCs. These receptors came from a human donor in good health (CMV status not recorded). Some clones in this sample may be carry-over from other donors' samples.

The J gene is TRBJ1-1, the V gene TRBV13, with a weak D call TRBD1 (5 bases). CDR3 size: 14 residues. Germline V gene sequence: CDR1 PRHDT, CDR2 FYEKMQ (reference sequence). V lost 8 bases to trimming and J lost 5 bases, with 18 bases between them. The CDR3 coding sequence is TGTGCCAGCGAACCGAGGGGTTCTCGTACTGAAGCTTTCTTT. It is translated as CASEPRGSRTEAFF.

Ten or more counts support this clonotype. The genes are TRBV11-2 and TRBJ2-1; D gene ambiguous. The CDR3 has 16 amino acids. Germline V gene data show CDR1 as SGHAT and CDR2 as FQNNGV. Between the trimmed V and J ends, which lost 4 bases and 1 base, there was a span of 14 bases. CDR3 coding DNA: TGTGCCAGCAGCTATTCCGGTCTTGTATCCTACAATGAGCAGTTCTTC. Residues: CASSYSGLVSYNEQFF.

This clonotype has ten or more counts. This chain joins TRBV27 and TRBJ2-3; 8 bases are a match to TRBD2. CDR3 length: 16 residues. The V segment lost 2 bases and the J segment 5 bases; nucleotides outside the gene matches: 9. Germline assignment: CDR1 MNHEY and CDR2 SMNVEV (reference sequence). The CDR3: CASSLGWGGRRDTQYF. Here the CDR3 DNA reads TGTGCCAGCAGTTTAGGATGGGGCGGGAGGAGAGATACGCAGTATTTT.

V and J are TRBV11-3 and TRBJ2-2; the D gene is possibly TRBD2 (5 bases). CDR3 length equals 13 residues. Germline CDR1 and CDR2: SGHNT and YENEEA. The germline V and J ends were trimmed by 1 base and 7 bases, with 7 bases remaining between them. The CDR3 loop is CASSLAGNGELFF. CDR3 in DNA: TGTGCCAGCAGCTTAGCGGGGAACGGGGAGCTGTTTTTT. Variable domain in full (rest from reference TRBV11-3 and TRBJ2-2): EAGVVQSPRYKIIEKKQPVAFWCNPISGHNTLYWYLQNLGQGPELLIRYENEEAVDDSQLPKDRFSAERLKGVDSTLKIQPAELGDSAVYLCASSLAGNGELFFGEGSRLTVL.

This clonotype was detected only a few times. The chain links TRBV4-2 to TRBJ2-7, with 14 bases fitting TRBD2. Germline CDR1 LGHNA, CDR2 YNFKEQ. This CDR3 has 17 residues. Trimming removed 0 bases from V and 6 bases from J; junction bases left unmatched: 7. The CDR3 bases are TGTGCCAGCAGCCAAGAGGAGGGACTAGCGGGAGAGACCGAGCAGTACTTC. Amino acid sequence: CASSQEEGLAGETEQYF.

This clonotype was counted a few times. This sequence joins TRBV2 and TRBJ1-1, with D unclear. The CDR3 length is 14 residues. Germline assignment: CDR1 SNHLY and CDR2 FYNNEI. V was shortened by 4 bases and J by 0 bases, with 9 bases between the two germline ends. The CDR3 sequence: CASSGTAMNTEAFF. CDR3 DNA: TGTGCCAGCAGTGGTACAGCCATGAACACTGAAGCTTTCTTT.

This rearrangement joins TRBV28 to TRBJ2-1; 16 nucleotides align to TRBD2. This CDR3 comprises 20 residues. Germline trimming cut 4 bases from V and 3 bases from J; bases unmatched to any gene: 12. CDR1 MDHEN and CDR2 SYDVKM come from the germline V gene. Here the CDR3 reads CASSSGTSGRGGQLYNEQFF. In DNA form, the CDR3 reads TGTGCCAGCAGTTCGGGGACTAGCGGGAGGGGGGGGCAGCTCTACAATGAGCAGTTCTTC.

In DNA form, the CDR3 reads TGTGCCAGCAGTTTTGGCGGGAGGCAGTCAGATACGCAGTATTTT. Translation: CASSFGGRQSDTQYF. V usage is TRBV27 and J usage is TRBJ2-3, with TRBD2 identical over 8 bases. Trimming cost V 3 bases and J 4 bases; bases outside gene matches: 6. This CDR3 is 15 amino acids long. Per germline, CDR1 MNHEY and CDR2 SMNVEV (reference sequence).

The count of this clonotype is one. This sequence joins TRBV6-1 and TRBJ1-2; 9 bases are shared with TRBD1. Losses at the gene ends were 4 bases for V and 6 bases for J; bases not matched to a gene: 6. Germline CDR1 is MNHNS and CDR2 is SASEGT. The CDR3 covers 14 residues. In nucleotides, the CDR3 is TGTGCCAGCAGTGCAAGGACAGGGGCTAATGGCTACACCTTC. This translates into CASSARTGANGYTF.

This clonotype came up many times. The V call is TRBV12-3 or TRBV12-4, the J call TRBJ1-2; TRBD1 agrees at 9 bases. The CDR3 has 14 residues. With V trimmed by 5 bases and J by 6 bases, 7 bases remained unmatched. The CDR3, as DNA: TGTGCCAGCAGTCCAGGGACAGGGTTTGATGGCTACACCTTC. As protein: CASSPGTGFDGYTF.

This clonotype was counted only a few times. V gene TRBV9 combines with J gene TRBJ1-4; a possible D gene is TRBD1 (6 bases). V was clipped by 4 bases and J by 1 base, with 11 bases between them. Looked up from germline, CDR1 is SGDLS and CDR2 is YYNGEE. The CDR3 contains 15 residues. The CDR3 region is CASSRQARTNEKLFF. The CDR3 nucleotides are TGTGCCAGCAGCCGACAGGCCAGAACTAATGAAAAACTGTTTTTT.

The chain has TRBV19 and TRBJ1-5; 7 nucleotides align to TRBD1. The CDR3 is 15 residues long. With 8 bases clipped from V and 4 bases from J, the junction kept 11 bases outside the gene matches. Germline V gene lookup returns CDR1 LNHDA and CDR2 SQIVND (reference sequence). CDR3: CASHNDREGNQPQHF. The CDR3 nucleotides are TGTGCCAGTCACAACGACAGGGAAGGGAATCAGCCCCAGCATTTT.

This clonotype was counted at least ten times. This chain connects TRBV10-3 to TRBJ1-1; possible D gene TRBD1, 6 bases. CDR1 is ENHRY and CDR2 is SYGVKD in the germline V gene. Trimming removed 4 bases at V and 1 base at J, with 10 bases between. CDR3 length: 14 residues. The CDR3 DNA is TGTGCCATCAGTGGGGAGGGGGGGAACACTGAAGCTTTCTTT. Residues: CAISGEGGNTEAFF.

The CDR3 spells CASSQAGGEYYGYTF. In nucleotides, the CDR3 is TGTGCCAGCAGCCAGGCAGGGGGCGAATACTATGGCTACACCTTC. This chain joins TRBV14 and TRBJ1-2; 8 nucleotides line up with TRBD1. The J segment lost 3 bases and the V segment lost 3 bases, leaving 6 bases of the junction unmatched. Germline CDR1 and CDR2: SGHDN and FVKESK. This CDR3 is 15 amino acids long.

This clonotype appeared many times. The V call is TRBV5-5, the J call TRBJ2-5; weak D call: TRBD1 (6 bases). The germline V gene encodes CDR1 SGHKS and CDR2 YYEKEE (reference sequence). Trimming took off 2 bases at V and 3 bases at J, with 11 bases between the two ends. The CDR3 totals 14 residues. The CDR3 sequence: CASSFRTEKETQYF. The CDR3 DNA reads TGTGCCAGCAGCTTCCGGACAGAGAAAGAGACCCAGTACTTC.